This T cell receptor beta chain originates from a study of spatial heterogeneity in lung cancer (dated by TCRdb to the late 2010s). Describing the broader study: Beta-chain transcripts were consistently detected in greater numbers than alpha-chain transcripts, which likely reflected higher beta-chain transcript abundance. In the raw uncorrected reads, each unique combination of TCR and UMI appeared on average more than ten times. In non-small cell lung cancer, the study made a quantitative comparison of TCR alpha and beta repertoires among multiple tumor regions, matched nontumor lung and blood. TCR repertoire features were related to nonsynonymous mutation counts determined by whole-exome sequencing of tumor tissue. At surgery, both alpha and beta chains were TCR-sequenced in about 200 tumor regions, fewer than 80 matched nontumor lung samples and a few dozen PBMC samples. Findings and caveats that apply to the study as a whole: Ubiquitous expanded tumor TCRs were found in blood more often at tumor resection than at routine follow-up. Additional single-cell paired TCR alpha and beta sequencing was considered necessary to confirm, at a functional level, the hypothesis that regional TCRs recognize regional mutations.

The germline V gene specifies MNHEY as CDR1 and SVGEGT as CDR2. CDR3 length: 14 amino acids, cysteine to phenylalanine. Left in the record is the CDR3 DNA by itself, 42 bases read in frame from the first base. Cut back by 6 bases and 4 bases, the V and J ends lie 15 bases apart. The sample's time point, from its label and the paper: sample taken at primary tumor resection. For TCR sequencing, whole RNA was extracted from tumor and nontumor lung tissue, or from cryopreserved PBMC samples, and no cell sorting was done. Samples were obtained from 65 to 90 patients with early-stage, untreated non-small cell lung cancer from the lung TRACERx cohort. A patient was chosen for TCR sequencing only when enough RNA was available from at least two tumor regions. Library method: 5' RACE. The run used a NextSeq 500. The TCR library protocol attached a unique molecular identifier to each TCR cDNA molecule to allow correction of PCR and sequencing errors. In the original analysis: TCR identification, UMI-based error correction and CDR3 extraction were all carried out with Decombinator tools. Expanded TCRs were defined as those above a frequency of 2 per 1,000, corresponding to the top 1% of the tumor frequency distribution. Rényi diversity was computed with the R vegan package after subsampling each repertoire 100 times to 5,000 TCRs. CDR3 similarity networks were built from amino acid triplet string-kernel similarity, connecting CDR3s with pairwise similarity above 0.82. TCRdb trimmed public reads at Q25 via fastp, called clones via MiXCR and kept in-frame beta chains. Merged by CDR3 protein, the rows form single entries marked with the most common genes and DNA. In this record, the V and J calls reflect TCRdb's handling and not the investigators' own analysis. The sample data list 22,000 or so distinct CDR3 sequences, and roughly 4.6% of these were observed just once. Approximately 30% of the sample lies in the top ten.

This clonotype showed up many times. Its antigen is still unknown. No base quality information exists; no much larger clone differs at one position. This sample comprised PBMCs, obtained at surgery. This clonotype was obtained from a male donor with early-stage non-small cell lung cancer. The rearranged segments are TRBV6-2 or TRBV6-3 and TRBJ2-5; the D gene is tentatively TRBD1 or TRBD2, each matching 6 bases. The encoded CDR3 is CASRLSGGGETQYF. The DNA sequence is given as TGTGCCAGCAGACTTAGCGGAGGGGGAGAGACCCAGTACTTC.